A single sample is the source of the 10 T cell receptor beta chains below, sequenced in a study of molecular identifiers for immune sequencing clone quantification. TCRdb reprocessed the PCR reads via MiXCR and lists one record per CDR3 protein. Of around 480,000 distinct CDR3 sequences listed, 20% to 25% were seen once; the top ten hold about 0.8%. The material sequenced was naive CD8+ T cells from blood, with Jurkat cell RNA spiked in. As for subset: FACS-sorted CD8+CD4-CCR7+CD45RA+ naive T cells. The source is a human donor in good health. Some libraries in this study had Jurkat cell RNA spiked in.

To note about this clonotype: With a much larger clone just one base away, this may be a read error. The final CDR3 position lacks the conserved phenylalanine or tryptophan, pointing to a likely read error. The chain combines TRBV3-1 with TRBJ2-5; no clear D. The CDR3 covers 14 residues. In germline, CDR1 is LGHDT, CDR2 YNNKEL (reference sequence). V lost 2 bases and J 5 bases, leaving 12 bases between the germline ends. The CDR3 DNA is TGTGCCAGCAGCCAACAGTCCGTCCCGGAGACCCAGTACATC. Its translation is CASSQQSVPETQYI.

This clonotype showed up many times. The CDR3 sequence: CASSKQSGINYGYTF. The CDR3 nucleotides are TGTGCCAGCAGTAAACAAAGCGGAATTAACTATGGCTACACCTTC. This chain uses TRBV2 with TRBJ1-2; no definite D call. CDR3 length: 15 amino acids. Germline loops: CDR1 SNHLY, CDR2 FYNNEI. Trimming took 5 bases from V and 1 from J, leaving 14 bases between them.

Details on this clonotype: The missing conserved phenylalanine or tryptophan at the end of this CDR3 makes a read error likely. The limits of the CDR3 on the DNA are not certain, so only TCRdb's listed CDR3 is given. V usage is TRBV27 and J usage is TRBJ2-7; no DNA check was done on the table's D call, TRBD1. Per the germline V gene, CDR1 is MNHEY and CDR2 is SMNVEV (reference sequence). The CDR3 adds up to 13 amino acids, both ends counted. The CDR3 is CASSLEGARVEYL.

This clonotype was picked up many times. V is TRBV7-2 and J is TRBJ2-1; possible D gene TRBD1, 5 bases. Germline CDR1 is SGHTA and CDR2 is FQGNSA. The V gene lost 3 bases and the J gene lost 3 bases, with 15 bases spanning the gap. CDR3 length: 16 residues. The CDR3, as DNA: TGTGCCAGCAGCTTGGACCAAGGGGTCCTCTACAATGAGCAGTTCTTC. Translating it yields CASSLDQGVLYNEQFF.

This sequence joins TRBV19 and TRBJ1-2, with 8 nucleotides matching TRBD1. Trimming cost V 6 bases and J 6 bases; bases outside gene matches: 9. The CDR3 is made up of 14 amino acids. Germline V gene data show CDR1 as LNHDA and CDR2 as SQIVND (reference sequence). The CDR3 DNA reads as TGTGCCAGTAGACCCCAGGGGGCTGCTCATGGCTACACCTTC. This codes for CASRPQGAAHGYTF.

The chain recombines TRBV9 with TRBJ1-1; TRBD1 agrees at 8 bases. CDR1 and CDR2 (germline): SGDLS, YYNGEE. CDR3 length: 14 amino acids. V lost 4 bases to trimming and J lost 5 bases; unmatched junction nucleotides: 7. The CDR3 here is CASSSEDRVTEAFF. CDR3 sequence (DNA): TGTGCCAGCAGCTCGGAGGACAGGGTGACTGAAGCTTTCTTT. Based on the CDR3 plus reference TRBV9 and TRBJ1-1, the full variable domain is DSGVTQTPKHLITATGQRVTLRCSPRSGDLSVYWYQQSLDQGLQFLIQYYNGEERAKGNILERFSAQQFPDLHSELNLSSLELGDSALYFCASSSEDRVTEAFFGQGTRLTVV.

This clonotype was counted many times. The chain combines TRBV24-1 with TRBJ2-3; possible D gene TRBD1, 5 bases. CDR3 length: 15 residues. V lost 5 bases and J 0 bases, leaving 11 bases between the germline ends. CDR1 and CDR2 from the germline V gene are KGHDR and SFDVKD. The CDR3 spells CATSATTASTDTQYF. CDR3 DNA sequence: TGTGCCACCAGTGCAACGACAGCTAGCACAGATACGCAGTATTTT.

This chain connects TRBV30 to TRBJ1-6; 7 bases are a match to TRBD1. V gave up 4 bases and J gave up 6 bases; unmatched junction bases: 3. This CDR3 region has 13 residues. The germline CDR1 and CDR2 sequences are GTSNPN and SVGIG (reference sequence). The DNA of the CDR3 is TGTGCCTGGACAGGGGGGGGTAATTCACCCCTCCACTTT. Translating gives CAWTGGGNSPLHF.

This rearrangement joins TRBV9 to TRBJ2-7, with 7 bases identical to TRBD1. Germline V gives CDR1 SGDLS, CDR2 YYNGEE. The CDR3 is 15 amino acids. V gave up 4 bases and J gave up 0 bases; unmatched junction bases: 7. The DNA of the CDR3 is TGTGCCAGCAGCATAGGACAGGCGAACTCCTACGAGCAGTACTTC. Amino acids: CASSIGQANSYEQYF. Full variable domain (missing parts from reference TRBV9 and TRBJ2-7): DSGVTQTPKHLITATGQRVTLRCSPRSGDLSVYWYQQSLDQGLQFLIQYYNGEERAKGNILERFSAQQFPDLHSELNLSSLELGDSALYFCASSIGQANSYEQYFGPGTRLTVT.

This chain links TRBV29-1 with TRBJ2-1; 11 nucleotides match TRBD1. V shed 6 bases and J 12 bases; nucleotides not matched to a gene: 4. In germline, CDR1 is SQVTM, CDR2 ANQGSEA. The CDR3 is 11 amino acids. Here the CDR3 reads CSVGQGVLQFF. The CDR3 coding sequence is TGCAGCGTGGGACAGGGGGTATTGCAGTTCTTC.